This entry is about one T cell receptor beta chain. The entry originates in a study of blood T cell repertoires in COVID-19. Study-level information: Nucleic acid was either cDNA or gDNA, and it came from T cells, B-cell-depleted T cells, or PBMCs.

CDR1 SGDLS and CDR2 YYNGEE come from the germline V gene. Trimming pared 4 bases from V and 7 bases from J, leaving 15 bases between. The CDR3 is 15 residues long. Assay: immunoSEQ multiplex PCR; the TCRdb copy retains only in-frame clones and omits some. Among about 200,000 clones listed, roughly 83% were seen once. The material sequenced was peripheral blood. The rearrangement links TRBV9 to TRBJ1-6; unclear D gene. The receptor's source is a middle-aged woman with COVID-19, enrolled during active disease. CDR3 DNA: TGTGCCAGCAGCCCCCGCGCCCTCGGGAATTCACCCCTCCACTTT. Encoded protein: CASSPRALGNSPLHF.